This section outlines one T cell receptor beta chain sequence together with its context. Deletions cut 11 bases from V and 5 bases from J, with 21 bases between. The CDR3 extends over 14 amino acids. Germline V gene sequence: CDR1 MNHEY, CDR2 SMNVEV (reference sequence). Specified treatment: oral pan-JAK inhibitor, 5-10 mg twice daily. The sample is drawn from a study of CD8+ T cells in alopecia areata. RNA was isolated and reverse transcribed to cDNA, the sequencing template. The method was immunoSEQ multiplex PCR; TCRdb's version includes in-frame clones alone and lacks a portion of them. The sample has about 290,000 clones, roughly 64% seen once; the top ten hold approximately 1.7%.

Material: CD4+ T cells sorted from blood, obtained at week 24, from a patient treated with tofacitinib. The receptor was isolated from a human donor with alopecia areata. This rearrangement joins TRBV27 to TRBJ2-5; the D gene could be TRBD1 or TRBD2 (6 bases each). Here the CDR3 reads CAASRGARGETQYF. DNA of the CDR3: TGTGCCGCGTCAAGGGGGGCGCGGGGTGAGACCCAGTACTTC.